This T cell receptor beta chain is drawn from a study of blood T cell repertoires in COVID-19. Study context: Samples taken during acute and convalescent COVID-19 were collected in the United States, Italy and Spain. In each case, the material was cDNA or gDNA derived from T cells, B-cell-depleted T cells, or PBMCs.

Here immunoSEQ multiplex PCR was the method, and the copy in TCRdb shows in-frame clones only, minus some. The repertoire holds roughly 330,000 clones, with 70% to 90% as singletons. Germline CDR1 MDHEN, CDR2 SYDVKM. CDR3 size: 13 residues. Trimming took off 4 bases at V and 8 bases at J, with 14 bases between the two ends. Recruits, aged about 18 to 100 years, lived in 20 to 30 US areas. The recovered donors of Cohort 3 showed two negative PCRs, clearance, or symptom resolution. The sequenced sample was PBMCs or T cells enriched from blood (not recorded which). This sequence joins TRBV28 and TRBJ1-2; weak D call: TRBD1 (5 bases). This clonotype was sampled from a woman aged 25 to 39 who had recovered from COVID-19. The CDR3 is CASSSVGRGGYTF. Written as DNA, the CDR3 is TGTGCCAGCAGTTCCGTCGGGAGGGGAGGCTACACCTTC.